This T cell receptor (beta chain) was identified in a study of cytomegalovirus exposure and HLA in healthy donors. Study-wide points: Earlier results showed most TCR beta V segments being productive about 87% or about 30% of the time.

Donors were ostensibly healthy at sampling, although undocumented immune exposures were probable. Concerning this clone: As yet, its antigen is unknown.

The PCR was carried out with 60 Vbeta primers and 13 Jbeta primers. As originally analysed: In a later analysis, of 80 million or so unique beta chains, about 12 million appeared in at least two donors. Here immunoSEQ multiplex PCR was the method, and the copy in TCRdb shows in-frame clones only, minus some. That table is the source of V, J and clone size, and D and trimming were worked out from the DNA. The data show about 91,000 clones, with around nine tenths seen just once and roughly 8.3% held by the top ten. CDR1 and CDR2 from the germline V gene are SNHLY and FYNNEI. CDR3 size: 14 residues. V lost 6 bases, J lost 1 base, and 12 bases lay in between.

This TCR derives from a man aged 25-45 years in good health and CMV-seropositive. The sample consisted of PBMCs. The chain employs TRBV2 and TRBJ1-2; tentatively, D is TRBD1 (6 bases). CDR3 nucleotides: TGTGCCAGCAGCGGACAGCTTTTTAACTATGGCTACACCTTC. Protein product: CASSGQLFNYGYTF.